This record covers a single T cell receptor (beta chain). The assay was immunoSEQ multiplex PCR, and TCRdb's table has in-frame clones only and misses some. Among 200,000 to 250,000 clones listed, about 89% were seen once. Germline values: CDR1 LGHNT, CDR2 FRNRAP. This CDR3 contains 16 residues. With V trimmed by 1 base and J by 3 bases, 6 bases remained unmatched. The source of the sample is a study of blood T cell repertoires in COVID-19. The sample comprised peripheral blood. This TCR was recovered from a woman in her thirties or forties with acute or convalescent COVID-19. The chain joins TRBV12-5 to TRBJ1-5; TRBD1 matches 7 bases. CDR3 amino acids: CASGLGQGVPNQPQHF. The DNA of the CDR3 is TGTGCTAGTGGTTTGGGACAGGGAGTTCCCAATCAGCCCCAGCATTTT. The variable domain in full, with the rest retrieved from reference TRBV12-5 and TRBJ1-5, is DARVTQTPRHKVTEMGQEVTMRCQPILGHNTVFWYRQTMMQGLELLAYFRNRAPLDDSGMPKDRFSAEMPDATLATLKIQPSEPRDSAVYFCASGLGQGVPNQPQHFGDGTRLSIL.